The rows below give T cell receptor beta chains drawn from one sample of a study of cytomegalovirus exposure and HLA in healthy donors. Only in-frame clones appear in the TCRdb table, and some are missing; sequencing was by immunoSEQ multiplex PCR. The table records 75,000 to 80,000 clones, more than 75% of them present only once. The source material was PBMCs. All receptors come from a male donor in good health and CMV-seropositive. CDR3s include the opening cysteine and the closing phenylalanine or tryptophan. D genes are given only for firm matches. Clone size is not always given. Where it is, it says once, few, many or a class for expanded clones.

j_gene | abundance | d_gene | len | v_gene | CDR3aa | CDR3nt
TRBJ1-1 | . | . | 15 | TRBV10-1 | CASSGGRGMNTEAFF | TGCGCCAGCAGTGGCGGAAGAGGAATGAACACTGAAGCTTTCTTT
TRBJ2-3 | . | . | 16 | TRBV19 | CASRDRDTSVTDTQYF | TGTGCCAGTAGGGACCGGGACACCTCCGTAACAGATACGCAGTATTTT
TRBJ2-5 | . | . | 14 | TRBV5-1 | CASSLGLQGETQYF | TGCGCCAGCAGCTTAGGACTGCAGGGGGAGACCCAGTACTTC
TRBJ2-7 | . | TRBD1 | 14 | TRBV5-1 | CASSLGTGTYEQYF | TGCGCCAGCAGCTTGGGGACAGGGACCTACGAGCAGTACTTC
TRBJ2-3 | once | . | 14 | TRBV19 | CASSRGAATDTQYF | TGTGCCAGTAGTCGGGGTGCCGCTACAGATACGCAGTATTTT
TRBJ2-2 | . | TRBD2 | 15 | TRBV19 | CASSRPAGVIGELFF | TGTGCCAGTAGTAGGCCAGCGGGAGTGATCGGGGAGCTGTTTTTT
TRBJ2-3 | . | TRBD2 | 16 | TRBV11-3 | CASSSRTSEFTDTQYF | TGTGCCAGCAGCTCCCGGACTAGCGAATTCACAGATACGCAGTATTTT
TRBJ1-5 | . | . | 14 | TRBV9 | CASSGGTLGEPQHF | TGTGCCAGCAGCGGCGGGACCCTGGGAGAGCCCCAGCATTTT
TRBJ2-3 | . | TRBD1 | 18 | TRBV5-1 | CASTLLPRDSFTTDTQYF | TGCGCCAGCACCTTATTGCCCCGGGACAGCTTTACGACAGATACGCAGTATTTT
TRBJ2-5 | . | TRBD1 | 16 | TRBV5-1 | CASSLARGQGTETQYF | TGCGCCAGCAGCTTGGCCCGGGGACAGGGGACAGAGACCCAGTACTTC
TRBJ2-1 | . | TRBD1 | 15 | TRBV18 | CASSRDRGSNNEQFF | TGTGCCAGCTCACGAGACAGGGGATCGAACAATGAGCAGTTCTTC
TRBJ1-2 | once | . | 14 | TRBV6-5 | CASSYSDRSYGYTF | TGTGCCAGCAGTTACTCCGACAGAAGCTATGGCTACACCTTC
TRBJ2-2 | few | TRBD1 | 15 | TRBV5-1 | CASSNRTGGTGELFF | TGCGCCAGCAGCAACCGGACAGGGGGCACCGGGGAGCTGTTTTTT
TRBJ2-3 | . | . | 13 | TRBV6-5 | CASSYQAGDTQYF | TGTGCCAGCAGTTACCAGGCCGGAGATACGCAGTATTTT
TRBJ2-5 | . | . | 17 | TRBV5-1 | CASSRMEGARWQETQYF | TGCGCCAGCAGCCGGATGGAGGGGGCCCGTTGGCAAGAGACCCAGTACTTC
TRBJ2-2 | . | TRBD2 | 17 | TRBV7-9 | CSSSPWGTSGGSGELFF | TGTTCCAGCAGCCCTTGGGGGACGAGCGGGGGGTCCGGGGAGCTGTTTTTT
TRBJ1-1 | . | TRBD1 | 15 | TRBV30 | CAWSLPDRADTEAFF | TGTGCCTGGAGTCTCCCGGACAGGGCGGATACTGAAGCTTTCTTT
TRBJ1-2 | . | . | 15 | TRBV6-5 | CASSYDSSPNYGYTF | TGTGCCAGCAGTTACGACTCGTCGCCTAACTATGGCTACACCTTC
TRBJ1-1 | . | . | 16 | TRBV5-1 | CASSLQGPSLNTEAFF | TGCGCCAGCAGCCTTCAGGGGCCCTCACTGAACACTGAAGCTTTCTTT
TRBJ1-5 | once | . | 15 | TRBV27 | CASSLKGDPAQPQHF | TGTGCCAGCAGTTTGAAAGGGGATCCGGCGCAGCCCCAGCATTTT
TRBJ2-3 | . | TRBD2 | 15 | TRBV19 | CASSMAGGSTDTQYF | TGTGCCAGTAGTATGGCGGGAGGGAGCACAGATACGCAGTATTTT
TRBJ2-2 | once | . | 14 | TRBV5-1 | CASSLDGSIGELFF | TGCGCCAGCAGCTTGGACGGGTCCATCGGGGAGCTGTTTTTT
TRBJ2-3 | once | TRBD1 | 15 | TRBV11-2 | CASSFTGQRTDTQYF | TGTGCCAGCAGCTTCACGGGACAGCGCACAGATACGCAGTATTTT
TRBJ2-3 | . | . | 12 | TRBV10-3 | CAIRGATDTQYF | TGTGCCATCAGGGGCGCCACTGATACGCAGTATTTT
TRBJ2-1 | . | . | 16 | TRBV19 | CASSIALAGSYNEQFF | TGTGCCAGTAGTATAGCCCTCGCGGGGAGCTACAATGAGCAGTTCTTC
TRBJ2-7 | once | TRBD1 | 16 | TRBV4-1 | CASSQGAGTVSYEQYF | TGCGCCAGCAGCCAAGGGGCCGGGACAGTCTCCTACGAGCAGTACTTC
TRBJ2-7 | . | . | 15 | TRBV9 | CASSVVAGPTYEQYF | TGTGCCAGCAGCGTAGTCGCGGGACCCACCTACGAGCAGTACTTC
TRBJ2-5 | few | . | 12 | TRBV30 | CGGGPWKETQYF | TGTGGAGGAGGGCCCTGGAAAGAGACCCAGTACTTC
TRBJ2-1 | few | . | 15 | TRBV10-1 | CASGPSGTHSPKQFF | TGCGCCAGCGGACCGTCCGGGACTCACTCACCCAAGCAGTTCTTC
TRBJ2-1 | . | TRBD2 | 16 | TRBV27 | CASSLLAAGGQNEQFF | TGTGCCAGCAGTTTATTGGCAGCGGGGGGGCAGAATGAGCAGTTCTTC
TRBJ1-1 | . | TRBD1 | 13 | TRBV6-5 | CASKAAGGTEAFF | TGTGCCAGCAAGGCCGCAGGGGGTACTGAAGCTTTCTTT
TRBJ1-6 | . | TRBD1 | 14 | TRBV7-9 | CAINPGQGNSPLHF | TGTGCCATCAACCCGGGACAGGGAAATTCACCCCTCCACTTT
TRBJ1-3 | . | TRBD1 | 15 | TRBV5-1 | CASSSGTDSGNTIYF | TGCGCCAGCAGCTCCGGGACAGACTCTGGAAACACCATATATTTT
TRBJ1-2 | . | . | 15 | TRBV19 | CASSASGAKNYGYTF | TGTGCCAGTAGTGCCTCAGGGGCTAAAAACTATGGCTACACCTTC
TRBJ2-7 | once | TRBD2 | 16 | TRBV4-3 | CASSQDLGGSSYEQYF | TGCGCCAGCAGCCAAGATCTGGGGGGGAGCTCCTACGAGCAGTACTTC
TRBJ2-2 | . | TRBD1 | 16 | TRBV7-9 | CASSSGDRGLTGELFF | TGTGCCAGCAGCTCGGGGGACAGGGGGCTCACCGGGGAGCTGTTTTTT
TRBJ2-3 | . | TRBD1 | 22 | TRBV27 | CASIPRLDRGPSGPKSTDTQYF | TGTGCCAGCATCCCTAGATTGGACAGGGGCCCTAGCGGCCCCAAGAGCACAGATACGCAGTATTTT
TRBJ2-5 | . | TRBD1 | 14 | TRBV19 | CASRRTGTQETQYF | TGTGCCAGTAGAAGGACAGGAACACAAGAGACCCAGTACTTC
TRBJ2-3 | . | TRBD2 | 15 | TRBV28 | CASSYSGLASDTQYF | TGTGCCAGCAGCTACAGCGGACTAGCCTCCGATACGCAGTATTTT
TRBJ1-5 | . | . | 14 | TRBV6-1 | CASSNRQGGQPQHF | TGTGCCAGCAGCAACCGGCAGGGAGGTCAGCCCCAGCATTTT
TRBJ2-7 | . | TRBD2 | 15 | TRBV27 | CASSRTSAGPYEQYF | TGTGCCAGCAGCCGGACTAGCGCAGGACCCTACGAGCAGTACTTC
TRBJ1-1 | . | TRBD1 | 13 | TRBV5-1 | CASSLSQGGEAFF | TGCGCCAGCAGCTTGAGCCAGGGGGGAGAAGCTTTCTTT
TRBJ1-1 | . | . | 15 | TRBV4-3 | CASSQDAGVNTEAFF | TGCGCCAGCAGCCAAGATGCCGGAGTGAACACTGAAGCTTTCTTT
TRBJ2-2 | . | . | 16 | TRBV7-6 | CASSLRLIRGTGELFF | TGTGCCAGCAGCTTACGACTCATACGAGGCACCGGGGAGCTGTTTTTT
TRBJ2-7 | few | TRBD1 | 14 | TRBV19 | CASSRDRGPYEQYF | TGTGCCAGTAGTAGAGACAGGGGGCCCTACGAGCAGTACTTC
TRBJ1-4 | . | TRBD1 | 16 | TRBV7-9 | CASSFGQGATNEKLFF | TGTGCCAGCAGCTTTGGACAGGGAGCAACTAATGAAAAACTGTTTTTT